The rows below give T cell receptor beta chains drawn from one sample of a study of graft-versus-host responses after intestinal transplantation. Assay: immunoSEQ multiplex PCR; the TCRdb copy retains only in-frame clones and omits some. The data show around 89,000 clones, around 93% seen once. What these receptors recognize is not known. This specimen consisted of unstimulated CD8+ T cells sorted from spleen or lymph node cells, obtained before transplant. The origin of the receptors is a human donor who was the organ donor for an intestinal transplant. Both conserved end residues are part of each CDR3.

j_call	v_call	cdr3_length	cdr3_aa
TRBJ2-7	TRBV4-3	17	CASSQGVPGQGAYEQYF
TRBJ2-7	TRBV13	15	CASSPRLAGDYEQYF
TRBJ1-2	TRBV2	15	CASSEVGGTAYGYTF
TRBJ2-7	TRBV7-9	12	CASSLVDYEQYF
TRBJ1-2	TRBV29-1	14	CSVRAGEENYGYTF
TRBJ2-7	TRBV4-2	13	CASSLSGHYEQYF
TRBJ2-7	TRBV4-1	16	CASSLYSTGRNYEQYF
TRBJ1-1	TRBV4-1	16	CASSLIWARGNTEAFF
TRBJ2-6	TRBV4-3	15	CASSPTGAGANVLTF
TRBJ2-2	TRBV13	15	CASSFPGTGTGELFF
TRBJ2-7	TRBV4-2	16	CASSQEGTSLSYEQYF
TRBJ1-2	TRBV4-3	15	CASSRSTETPYGYTF
TRBJ2-1	TRBV9	16	CASSGSSESSYNEQFF
TRBJ1-4	TRBV7-6	14	CASSTRQGNEKLFF
TRBJ2-7	TRBV7-2	13	CASSLGLDYEQYF
TRBJ2-3	TRBV4-2	16	CASSHAGTGPADTQYF
.	TRBV28	13	CASSHRTSDEQYF
TRBJ2-3	TRBV5-6	13	CASSRGAADTQYF
TRBJ1-3	TRBV7-9	15	CASSVSGVSGNTIYF
TRBJ2-1	TRBV19	15	CASSLGTGAYNEQFF
TRBJ1-6	TRBV5-6	13	CASAQMELSPLHF
TRBJ2-5	TRBV9	14	CASSPWGGRETQYF
TRBJ1-5	TRBV19	14	CASSTNLNNQPQHF
TRBJ1-3	TRBV6-1	14	CASSEAGAGNTIYF
TRBJ2-3	TRBV4-2	16	CASSQDTGDSTDTQYF
.	TRBV2	12	CASLGQTYEQYF
TRBJ1-1	TRBV10-3	15	CAISGAGPGGTEAFF
TRBJ2-7	TRBV9	14	CASSGRDRPYEQYF
TRBJ1-5	TRBV19	15	CASTLDRGGNQPQHF
TRBJ2-7	TRBV7-7	13	CASSKGQSYEQYF
TRBJ1-6	TRBV9	15	CASSLGTGYNSPLHF
TRBJ2-3	TRBV15	19	CATSRDVRGLAGYTDTQYF
TRBJ2-1	TRBV19	14	CATGTVAFFGEQFF
TRBJ1-3	TRBV19	18	CASSIRSGEGRAGNTIYF
TRBJ2-3	TRBV7-3	15	CASSPGLASTDTQYF
TRBJ1-1	TRBV29-1	11	CSVDRASEAFF
TRBJ1-6	TRBV28	14	CASSLTGGYSPLHF
.	TRBV7-6	14	CASSYGGGTYEQYF
TRBJ2-1	TRBV7-8	17	CASSLARAGGPYNEQFF
TRBJ2-7	TRBV9	15	CASSVGTSGTYEQYF
TRBJ1-1	TRBV7-9	11	CASRGITEAFF
TRBJ1-1	TRBV23-1	16	CASSQSLTGTDTEAFF
TRBJ2-7	TRBV5-6	13	CASSFGGHDEQYF
TRBJ2-1	TRBV7-3	15	CASSPPGDSYNEQFF
TRBJ2-2	TRBV4-3	16	CASSQDRRGNTGELFF
TRBJ2-5	TRBV27	16	CASSGQRGGPPETQYF
TRBJ1-1	TRBV6-5	11	CASRWGQEAFF
TRBJ1-3	TRBV23-1	15	CASSHREGTGNTIYF
TRBJ1-2	TRBV19	15	CASTLLADSLYGYTF
TRBJ2-5	TRBV27	13	CASSLLGLEEQYF
TRBJ1-2	TRBV2	12	CASQGAYYGYTF
.	TRBV6-5	16	CASSYHDGTNNYEQYF
TRBJ1-4	TRBV5-4	14	CASSVDGLNEKLFF